This paragraph covers one TCR beta chain sequence. Its antigen is unidentified. The record originates from a study of T cell responses to AZD1222 COVID-19 vaccine. Data came from immunoSEQ multiplex PCR; TCRdb stores just in-frame clones and leaves some out. The table records approximately 150,000 clones, roughly nine tenths of them present only once. Overall study findings and caveats: CD4 TCRs associated with vaccination spanned spike, dominating at 160-218 and 743-854.

The CDR3 spans 16 residues. Per germline, CDR1 SNHLY and CDR2 FYNNEI. The J segment lost 0 bases and the V segment lost 5 bases, leaving 3 bases of the junction unmatched. This specimen was peripheral blood, taken 28 days after the second AZD1222 dose. The TCR originated in an adult who received the AZD1222 COVID-19 vaccine. The V gene is TRBV2, the J gene TRBJ2-1; 11 bases are a match to TRBD2. CDR3 region: CASSLGLAASYNEQFF. The CDR3 DNA sequence: TGTGCCAGCAGTCTGGGACTAGCGGCCTCCTACAATGAGCAGTTCTTC.